The rows below give T cell receptor beta chains drawn from one sample of a study of radiotherapy plus CTLA-4 blockade in lung cancer. Libraries were prepared by immunoSEQ multiplex PCR; TCRdb keeps only in-frame clonotypes and omits some of them. The table has under 95,000 clones, 60% to 85% seen once. The sample here was peripheral blood, taken from a patient treated with radiotherapy plus ipilimumab. These receptors all come from a human donor with non-small cell lung cancer whose response to radiotherapy plus ipilimumab could not be evaluated. Some clones in this sample may be carry-over from other donors' samples. Each CDR3 is given with its conserved first and last residue. D genes are given only for firm matches. For some rows the clone size is stated as once, few or many, or as a class when expanded; others skip it.

j_call d_call clone_size v_call cdr3_aa cdr3_nt
TRBJ2-2 . few TRBV25-1 CASKEGLGVAGELFF TGTGCCAGCAAAGAGGGACTGGGGGTGGCCGGGGAGCTGTTTTTT
TRBJ2-5 . once TRBV29-1 CSVGGPQETQYF TGCAGCGTTGGGGGGCCCCAAGAGACCCAGTACTTC
TRBJ2-1 TRBD2 . TRBV9 CASSVASGGHNEQFF TGTGCCAGCAGCGTCGCTAGCGGGGGGCACAATGAGCAGTTCTTC
TRBJ2-3 TRBD2 . TRBV6-1 CASSGGSGLTDTQYF TGTGCCAGCAGTGGGGGTAGCGGGCTCACAGATACGCAGTATTTT
TRBJ2-3 . . TRBV6-4 CASSATGSPTDTQYF TGTGCCAGCAGTGCAACAGGGTCCCCCACAGATACGCAGTATTTT
TRBJ2-5 TRBD2 . TRBV6-6 CASSQLAGGRPEYF TGTGCCAGCAGCCAACTAGCGGGGGGCCGCCCTGAGTACTTC
TRBJ2-2 . . TRBV19 CASSPRDGGRTGELFF TGTGCCAGTAGTCCCAGGGACGGGGGGCGAACCGGGGAGCTGTTTTTT
TRBJ2-5 . . TRBV11-2 CASTSTVVETQYF TGTGCCAGCACCTCCACTGTGGTAGAGACCCAGTACTTC
TRBJ1-5 TRBD1 . TRBV6-1 CASVRDRGRGQPQHF TGTGCCAGCGTCAGGGACAGGGGGCGCGGCCAGCCCCAGCATTTT
TRBJ1-4 TRBD1 few TRBV19 CASSGTGGIRNEKLFF TGTGCCAGTAGCGGGACAGGGGGCATTAGGAATGAAAAACTGTTTTTT
TRBJ2-3 . . TRBV11-2 CASSLKLDRRTDTQYF TGTGCCAGCAGCCTAAAATTAGACAGGCGCACAGATACGCAGTATTTT
TRBJ1-3 . . TRBV5-1 CASGISGDTIYF TGCGCCAGCGGAATCAGCGGGGACACCATATATTTT
TRBJ2-7 . . TRBV2 CASKGPWEGGPEQYF TGTGCCAGCAAGGGGCCCTGGGAGGGGGGCCCCGAGCAGTACTTC
TRBJ1-1 . . TRBV7-8 CASSLGQMNTEAFF TGTGCCAGCAGCTTAGGGCAGATGAACACTGAAGCTTTCTTT
TRBJ1-4 . . TRBV4-1 CASSHEIGLGNEKLFF TGCGCCAGCAGCCATGAAATCGGGTTGGGTAATGAAAAACTGTTTTTT
TRBJ2-7 . few TRBV6-5 CASSLTMTGHYEQYF TGTGCCAGCAGTTTGACCATGACAGGCCACTACGAGCAGTACTTC
TRBJ2-7 . . TRBV7-2 CASSTHGGHSYEQYF TGTGCCAGCAGCACTCATGGGGGACATTCCTACGAGCAGTACTTC
TRBJ1-4 . . TRBV4-1 CASSRQRDTDFGKLFF TGCGCCAGCAGCCGGCAAAGGGACACCGACTTCGGAAAACTGTTTTTT
TRBJ2-2 TRBD2 few TRBV5-4 CANGLAGAGELFF TGTGCCAACGGACTAGCGGGGGCCGGGGAGCTGTTTTTT
TRBJ2-1 . . TRBV2 CASSADTYNEQFF TGTGCCAGCAGCGCGGATACCTACAATGAGCAGTTCTTC
TRBJ2-1 TRBD2 . TRBV28 CASSLSPDERGDYNEQFF TGTGCCAGCAGTTTATCGCCGGATGAGCGGGGCGATTACAATGAGCAGTTCTTC
TRBJ2-1 . . TRBV18 CATKASAHSYNEQFF TGTGCCACCAAAGCTAGCGCCCACTCCTACAATGAGCAGTTCTTC
TRBJ2-1 . . TRBV4-2 CASSPRGRSSYNEQFF TGTGCCAGCAGCCCACGTGGCAGAAGCTCCTACAATGAGCAGTTCTTC
TRBJ2-3 TRBD2 . TRBV4-3 CASSQDLQLAGTDTQYF TGCGCCAGCAGCCAAGATCTACAGCTAGCGGGAACAGATACGCAGTATTTT
TRBJ2-7 . . TRBV25-1 CASSERGTFYEQYF TGTGCCAGCAGTGAAAGGGGCACCTTCTACGAGCAGTACTTC
TRBJ1-4 TRBD1 . TRBV5-1 CASSATGGVDEKLFF TGCGCCAGCAGCGCGACAGGGGGCGTAGATGAAAAACTGTTTTTT
TRBJ1-2 . . TRBV28 CASSFLTGLNYGYTF TGTGCCAGCAGTTTCTTAACAGGGCTTAACTATGGCTACACCTTC
TRBJ1-3 . few TRBV18 CASSPPSGAGNTIYF TGTGCCAGCTCACCACCCTCCGGGGCTGGAAACACCATATATTTT
TRBJ2-7 . few TRBV10-3 CAISEPATGMRSYEQYF TGTGCCATCAGTGAGCCGGCTACAGGGATGCGCTCCTACGAGCAGTACTTC
TRBJ1-4 . . TRBV28 CATKGRRATNEKLFF TGTGCCACCAAAGGACGGAGGGCAACTAATGAAAAACTGTTTTTT
TRBJ2-7 . . TRBV10-3 CAISSGYEQYF TGTGCCATCAGCAGCGGCTACGAGCAGTACTTC
TRBJ1-1 . . TRBV7-9 CASSLEPQTPRNTEAFF TGTGCCAGCAGCTTAGAACCACAGACACCACGGAACACTGAAGCTTTCTTT
TRBJ1-5 TRBD1 . TRBV6-1 CASSGAGGGQPQHF TGTGCCAGCAGTGGGGCAGGGGGCGGTCAGCCCCAGCATTTT
TRBJ2-7 TRBD1 . TRBV28 CASRMTGGLYEQYF TGTGCCAGCAGGATGACAGGGGGCCTCTACGAGCAGTACTTC
TRBJ1-6 . . TRBV28 CASSSGGDSHLSPLHF TGTGCCAGCAGTTCCGGGGGGGACTCGCATCTTTCACCCCTCCACTTT
TRBJ1-3 . . TRBV6-6 CASSYSPQAGNTIYF TGTGCCAGCAGTTACTCTCCCCAAGCGGGAAACACCATATATTTT
TRBJ1-2 TRBD1 . TRBV6-5 CASRDTTGAYGYTF TGTGCCAGCAGGGACACAACAGGGGCTTATGGCTACACCTTC
TRBJ2-5 TRBD2 . TRBV6-5 CASSRTSGRQETQYF TGTGCCAGCAGCCGCACTAGCGGGAGACAAGAGACCCAGTACTTC
TRBJ1-5 TRBD1 . TRBV18 CASSLTGVGPQHF TGTGCCAGCTCACTAACAGGGGTGGGGCCCCAGCATTTT
TRBJ2-5 . . TRBV4-3 CASSQDVSYQETQYF TGCGCCAGCAGCCAAGATGTCTCGTACCAAGAGACCCAGTACTTC
TRBJ1-6 TRBD1 . TRBV10-3 CAIRGDSSYNSPLHF TGTGCCATCAGGGGGGACAGCTCCTATAATTCACCCCTCCACTTT
TRBJ2-7 . . TRBV2 CASSEGWSGFEQYF TGTGCCAGCAGTGAAGGTTGGTCGGGTTTCGAGCAGTACTTC
TRBJ1-2 TRBD1 . TRBV9 CASSVGGTGAYGYTF TGTGCCAGCAGCGTAGGCGGGACAGGGGCCTATGGCTACACCTTC
TRBJ2-3 TRBD2 . TRBV29-1 CSPHLGSGGTDTQYF TGCAGCCCTCACCTTGGTAGCGGGGGCACAGATACGCAGTATTTT
TRBJ1-2 . . TRBV7-8 CASSLVRGPGSGYTF TGTGCCAGCAGCTTAGTTCGAGGGCCCGGGAGTGGCTACACCTTC
TRBJ1-5 TRBD1 few TRBV15 CATSPSTGFGQPQHF TGTGCCACCAGCCCCTCGACAGGGTTCGGCCAGCCCCAGCATTTT
TRBJ2-2 TRBD1 . TRBV5-1 CASSLGPGQGNGELFF TGCGCCAGCAGCTTGGGCCCGGGACAGGGGAACGGGGAGCTGTTTTTT
TRBJ2-2 . once TRBV7-3 CASSTGDEELFF TGTGCCAGCAGCACGGGAGATGAGGAGCTGTTTTTT
TRBJ1-1 . . TRBV7-3 CASSSTDGTEAFF TGTGCCAGCAGCTCGACAGACGGCACTGAAGCTTTCTTT
TRBJ2-1 . . TRBV7-6 CASSPGEVYNEQFF TGTGCCAGCAGCCCCGGGGAAGTCTACAATGAGCAGTTCTTC
TRBJ1-2 . . TRBV7-2 CASSPDSNYGYTF TGTGCCAGCAGCCCGGACAGTAACTATGGCTACACCTTC
TRBJ2-3 TRBD2 few TRBV19 CATSPLGTSGTDTQYF TGTGCCACCTCGCCCCTAGGGACTAGCGGCACAGATACGCAGTATTTT
TRBJ2-2 TRBD1 . TRBV9 CASSQTDRATGELFF TGTGCCAGCAGCCAGACGGACAGGGCAACCGGGGAGCTGTTTTTT